Listed here is a single T cell receptor (beta chain). Its antigen specificity is not known. No much larger clone is present one base from it, and per-base qualities are unavailable. The junction carries 6 bases between V and J, which are trimmed by 0 bases and 0 bases respectively. The germline V gene yields MNHEY for CDR1 and SVGAGI for CDR2. Counted from cysteine to phenylalanine, this CDR3 has 14 amino acids. The only DNA kept is the CDR3, 42 bases in frame from the first base. The sample is drawn from a study of CD4 T cells in relation to SARS-CoV-2 and coronaviruses (dated by TCRdb to the early 2020s). About the study as a whole: In the ViraFEST assay, PBMCs were cultured with antigen for around nine days, after which TCR beta CDR3s were sequenced to identify antigen-specific clonal expansions. Patient-derived lymphoblastoid cell lines were used to map the HLA restriction of shared crossreactive spike epitopes. Memory CD4+ T cell crossreactivity between SARS-CoV-2 and common cold coronavirus spike proteins was assessed at the TCR clonotype level in the study. The negative reference condition was either a culture with an HIV-1 Nef peptide pool or a culture with no peptide. A different TCR-beta assay, based on Illumina, was used to sequence expansion assays from other donors in the study. The Adaptive Biotechnologies TCR-sequencing kit was used to sequence samples from a few pre-COVID donors and the naive versus memory experiments, whereas other data were Illumina-based. Here is what the overall study found, with its caveats: Because no donor provided both pre-pandemic and post-infection samples, tracing the source of pre-existing responses was limited. Small numbers of patients and of tested TCRs were a limitation of the study. In roughly 70% of donors, memory CD4+ clonotypes turned up that crossrecognized SARS-CoV-2 and at least one common cold coronavirus spike. Crossreactive clones showed significantly weaker SARS-CoV-2-driven expansion than monoreactive clones, consistent with antigenic imprinting. Since the crossreactivity analysis centred on spike protein, crossreactivity against other viral proteins was not assessed.

Receptor amplification or capture employed the immunoSEQ multiplex PCR assay. In the original analysis: During preprocessing, nonproductive sequences were discarded, as were any CDR3s that did not begin with C, did not end with F or W, or were shorter than 7 amino acids. Antigen-specific clonotypes were called with the MANAFEST web app on the basis of expansion relative to the reference and to other culture wells. A clone counted as positive if significantly expanded in 2 of 3 replicate wells versus the reference culture at FDR below 0.05. Positive clones also required significant expansion versus all other tandem wells and an odds ratio above 5. Pairwise Levenshtein distance, computed with the stringdist R package after three terminal residues were trimmed from each end, was used as the measure of CDR3 homology. TCRdb obtained this table from immuneACCESS and retained in-frame rearrangements with V and J assigned. These tables miss some clones; where compared with another copy, unresolved V genes account for less than half of the shortfall, and the remainder is unexplained. V and J calls and clone size are copied from that table; D and trimming were computed from the DNA. This sample holds roughly 25,000 clones; about 70% were observed only once. Jointly, the top ten make up about 10% of the sample.

CD4+ T cells from unexposed donors were collected before the COVID-19 pandemic (2011-2018). The EasySep CD4+ T cell isolation kit was used to isolate CD4+ T cells once the cultures had run for roughly 10 days. As cell numbers permitted, CD4+ T cells from unexposed donors were tested for reactivity to SARS-CoV-2 S and N and to four common cold coronavirus spike pools. PBMCs were cultured at a few million per well in IMDM supplemented with around 5.3% human AB serum and 10 IU/ml IL-2. Half of the culture medium was replaced with fresh IL-2-containing medium on days 3 and 7. Each peptide culture condition was generally run in triplicate replicate wells. The leukapheresis product for the unexposed donors was obtained through commercial purchase. PBMCs were isolated from leukapheresis product or whole blood by Ficoll-Paque PLUS gradient centrifugation. PBMCs were either cryopreserved at -140°C or used fresh in the expansion assay. The QIAamp Micro DNA Kit was used to extract genomic DNA from the CD4+ T cells.

The sequence was obtained from a human donor in good health. The chain was built from TRBV6-5 and TRBJ2-7, with the identity of the D gene unclear. Input material: CD4+ T cells from PBMCs, cultured in vitro. CDR3 loop: CASSYSVSSYEQYF. The nucleotides are TGTGCCAGCAGTTACTCAGTGTCCTCCTACGAGCAGTACTTC.